The 21 T cell receptor beta chains below come from one sample, sequenced in a study of identical twins. TCRdb reprocessed the 5' RACE reads with MiXCR, giving one entry per CDR3 protein. The sample has under 350,000 distinct CDR3 sequences; 8% to 9.5% are singletons. The sample was also linked to a second study, of yellow fever vaccine responses in identical twins.

The sequenced sample was CD8+ T cells sorted from blood. The source of these receptors is a woman under 30 in good health.

The chain uses TRBV5-5 and TRBJ1-1; D possibly corresponds to TRBD1 (5 bases). CDR1 is SGHKS and CDR2 is YYEKEE in the germline V gene (reference sequence). The CDR3 is 13 amino acids. Between the trimmed V and J ends, which lost 4 bases and 7 bases, there was a span of 14 bases. The CDR3 reads CASSLPAGREAFF. The CDR3 region has the DNA TGTGCCAGCAGCCTCCCGGCGGGGCGTGAAGCTTTCTTT.

This chain connects TRBV12-3 or TRBV12-4 to TRBJ2-7, with TRBD1 matching 7 bases. The length of the CDR3 is 14 residues. Trimming took 2 bases from V and 6 from J; bases not matched to a gene: 7. The CDR3 DNA is TGTGCCAGCAGTTTAAGGGGGCCTTTGGGCGAGCAGTACTTC. This codes for CASSLRGPLGEQYF.

This clonotype has at least ten counts. V is TRBV11-3 and J is TRBJ2-2; TRBD2 aligns across 9 bases. The germline V gene encodes CDR1 SGHNT and CDR2 YENEEA. The V segment lost 4 bases and the J segment 5 bases; nucleotides outside the gene matches: 8. There are 16 residues in the CDR3. This CDR3 reads CASSSPTSGTTGELFF. CDR3 bases: TGTGCCAGCAGCTCCCCGACTAGCGGTACTACCGGGGAGCTGTTTTTT.

The chain carries TRBV25-1 and TRBJ2-2; no clear D. Germline loops: CDR1 MGHDK, CDR2 SYGVNS. The CDR3 spans 14 residues. Trimming stripped 0 bases from V and 4 bases from J, with 6 bases between. CDR3 coding DNA: TGTGCCAGCAGTGAATACCAAAGCACCGGGGAGCTGTTTTTT. Amino acid sequence: CASSEYQSTGELFF.

This clonotype was detected only a few times. The chain has TRBV29-1 and TRBJ1-1, with D possibly being TRBD1 (6 bases). The CDR3 is 12 amino acids. Trimming shortened V by 6 bases and J by 1 base, and 9 bases separated the two germline ends. The germline gives CDR1 SQVTM, CDR2 ANQGSEA. For the CDR3, the DNA is TGCAGCGTCAGGGGCCAGAACACTGAAGCTTTCTTT. Amino acids: CSVRGQNTEAFF.

This clonotype was counted at least ten times. The rearrangement joins TRBV5-1 to TRBJ2-2; no definite D call. Germline CDR1 reads SGHRS; CDR2 reads YFSETQ. The CDR3 extends over 14 amino acids. Between the trimmed V and J ends, which lost 0 bases and 4 bases, there was a span of 7 bases. The CDR3 loop is CASSLDPGTGELFF. The CDR3 bases are TGCGCCAGCAGCTTGGATCCGGGCACCGGGGAGCTGTTTTTT.

The V gene is TRBV4-3, the J gene TRBJ2-3; a weak D match, TRBD1 (6 bases). Deletions cut 5 bases from V and 4 bases from J, with 16 bases between. The CDR3 is 15 amino acids. Germline CDR1 LGHNA, CDR2 YSLEER. The CDR3 nucleotides are TGCGCCAGCAGCAGGGAAGGGGGTTCTGCAGATACGCAGTATTTT. It encodes CASSREGGSADTQYF.

There are a few counts of this clonotype. V usage is TRBV6-5 and J usage is TRBJ2-3, with TRBD2 identical over 9 bases. Germline V gene data show CDR1 as MNHEY and CDR2 as SVGAGI. V was clipped by 0 bases and J by 2 bases; unmatched bases: 6. The CDR3 has 17 amino acids. Here the CDR3 reads CASSYSKAGGYTDTQYF. The CDR3 DNA is TGTGCCAGCAGTTACTCGAAGGCGGGAGGGTACACAGATACGCAGTATTTT.

This clonotype was counted a few times. The chain has TRBV28 and TRBJ2-7; 11 bases map to TRBD2. CDR1 and CDR2 (germline): MDHEN, SYDVKM. The CDR3 sequence is 16 residues long. After removal of 4 bases from V and 4 bases from J, the junction contained 9 bases not matched to a gene. In DNA, the CDR3 is TGTGCCAGCAGTTCGCCGGGACTAGCGGAGAATTACGAGCAGTACTTC. This gives the protein CASSSPGLAENYEQYF.

The V call is TRBV4-1, the J call TRBJ2-1; 8 bases map to TRBD2. The ends lost 4 bases at V and 7 bases at J; junction bases unmatched: 12. CDR1 MGHRA and CDR2 YSYEKL come from the germline V gene. The CDR3 sequence is 16 residues long. CDR3 sequence reads: CASSLTLGLGGNEQFF. CDR3 nucleotides: TGCGCCAGCAGCCTAACCCTGGGACTAGGGGGGAATGAGCAGTTCTTC.

Only a few counts were recorded for this clonotype. The chain employs TRBV28 and TRBJ2-7; D gene uncertain. The V gene's germline CDR1 is MDHEN and CDR2 SYDVKM. The CDR3 totals 13 residues. The V and J ends lost 3 bases and 7 bases respectively, with 13 bases between them. CDR3 nucleotides: TGTGCCAGCAGTTTGGCAGGTTTGAAAGAGCAGTACTTC. Its translation: CASSLAGLKEQYF.

This clonotype has ten or more counts. V usage is TRBV28 and J usage is TRBJ2-7, with a weak D call TRBD2 (6 bases). V lost 2 bases to trimming and J lost 7 bases, with 18 bases between them. Germline lookup yields CDR1 MDHEN and CDR2 SYDVKM. The CDR3 covers 15 residues. The CDR3, as DNA: TGTGCCAGCAGTTTAACGGGAGTCCTCTCGGGTGAGCAGTACTTC. This encodes CASSLTGVLSGEQYF.

This clonotype was counted a few times. The chain carries TRBV11-2 and TRBJ2-5; TRBD2 agrees at 10 bases. The V gene's germline CDR1 is SGHAT and CDR2 FQNNGV. V trimming: 0 bases; J trimming: 1 base; junction bases outside the gene matches: 5. The CDR3 covers 17 residues. The CDR3 DNA is TGTGCCAGCAGCTTAGACCTAGCGGGAGACCTCCAAGAGACCCAGTACTTC. It specifies CASSLDLAGDLQETQYF.

This clonotype was found many times. This sequence joins TRBV21-1 and TRBJ2-1; TRBD1, the table's D call, was not compared with the DNA. TRBV21-1 is described as a pseudogene. The CDR3 spans 16 residues. The CDR3 protein is CASSKGTGQVYNEQFF. The CDR3 DNA sequence: TGTGCCAGCAGCAAGGGGACAGGGCAAGTTTACAATGAGCAGTTCTTC.

This clonotype appeared many times. The chain combines TRBV2 with TRBJ1-3, with D perhaps matching TRBD1 (5 bases). The germline CDR1 and CDR2 sequences are SNHLY and FYNNEI. This CDR3 has 15 amino acids. V was cut by 7 bases and J by 0 bases, with 13 bases left in between. The CDR3 spells CASMTGTGSGNTIYF. The CDR3 bases are TGTGCCAGCATGACGGGGACCGGCTCTGGAAACACCATATATTTT.

The gene calls are TRBV7-9 and TRBJ2-6; a possible D gene is TRBD2 (6 bases). CDR3 length equals 13 residues. Germline CDR1 and CDR2: SEHNR and FQNEAQ (reference sequence). V was shortened by 8 bases and J by 5 bases, with 10 bases between the two germline ends. The CDR3: CASRGSWANVLTF. The CDR3 bases are TGTGCCAGCCGGGGGAGCTGGGCCAACGTCCTGACTTTC.

This clonotype was counted a few times. The chain couples TRBV11-2 to TRBJ2-3; D is undetermined. V lost 3 bases, J lost 5 bases, and 15 bases lay in between. Germline CDR1 and CDR2: SGHAT and FQNNGV. The CDR3 is 15 amino acids. The CDR3 DNA reads TGTGCCAGCAGCTTCGCCGATCGGGCCGTAGATACGCAGTATTTT. This gives the protein CASSFADRAVDTQYF.

The J gene is TRBJ1-1, the V gene TRBV4-3, with D unresolved. The V gene's germline CDR1 is LGHNA and CDR2 YSLEER. The CDR3 spans 14 residues. V was trimmed by 1 base and J by 2 bases, leaving 8 bases between them. CDR3 bases: TGCGCCAGCAGCCAAGTAGGAATAAACACTGAAGCTTTCTTT. It yields the protein CASSQVGINTEAFF.

This clonotype appeared a few times. The CDR3 DNA reads TGTGCCAGCAGCCAAGGACTAGCGCCATACAATGAGCAGTTCTTC. Its translation: CASSQGLAPYNEQFF. The chain couples TRBV14 to TRBJ2-1; 8 bases agree with TRBD2. The CDR3 loop spans 15 amino acids. With 1 base clipped from V and 4 bases from J, the junction kept 3 bases outside the gene matches. Germline V gives CDR1 SGHDN, CDR2 FVKESK.

In this sample, this clonotype turned up many times. V is TRBV7-6 and J is TRBJ2-1; 11 bases map to TRBD2. Germline CDR1 and CDR2: SGHVS and FNYEAQ. The CDR3 sequence is 17 residues long. Trimming cost V 5 bases and J 2 bases; bases outside gene matches: 8. Here the CDR3 reads CASSPGLAGITYNEQFF. CDR3 DNA sequence: TGTGCCAGCAGCCCCGGACTAGCGGGCATTACCTACAATGAGCAGTTCTTC.

V is TRBV7-3 and J is TRBJ2-2, with D perhaps TRBD1 (6 bases). The germline gives CDR1 SGHTA, CDR2 FQGTGA. The CDR3 length is 14 residues. Deletions cut 5 bases from V and 6 bases from J, with 13 bases between. The CDR3, as DNA: TGTGCCAGCAGCCCCCTCCCAGGGGCCGGGGAGCTGTTTTTT. Amino acid sequence: CASSPLPGAGELFF.